A single sample is the source of the 2 T cell receptor beta chains below, sequenced in a study of blood T cell repertoires in COVID-19. The assay was immunoSEQ multiplex PCR, and TCRdb's table has in-frame clones only and misses some. The sample holds about 150,000 clones, around four fifths seen once. Sequences were obtained from peripheral blood. Source of these receptors: a man aged 70-80 years who had recovered from COVID-19.

The chain has TRBV2 and TRBJ2-5, with D possibly matching TRBD2 (6 bases). Trimming left V 5 bases short and J 1 base short, with 8 bases between. The CDR3 runs 13 residues. Germline values: CDR1 SNHLY, CDR2 FYNNEI. CDR3 coding DNA: TGTGCCAGCAGTCGGGAGTCCCAAGAGACCCAGTACTTC. Translation gives CASSRESQETQYF.

This clone was recorded many times. The J gene is TRBJ2-1, the V gene TRBV29-1, with 12 bases matching TRBD2. The CDR3 length is 16 residues. Germline V gene data show CDR1 as SQVTM and CDR2 as ANQGSEA. Trimming cost V 8 bases and J 4 bases; bases outside gene matches: 12. In DNA, the CDR3 is TGCAGCTTATACTCGACCGGGACTAGCGGGTACAATGAGCAGTTCTTC. Its translation: CSLYSTGTSGYNEQFF.